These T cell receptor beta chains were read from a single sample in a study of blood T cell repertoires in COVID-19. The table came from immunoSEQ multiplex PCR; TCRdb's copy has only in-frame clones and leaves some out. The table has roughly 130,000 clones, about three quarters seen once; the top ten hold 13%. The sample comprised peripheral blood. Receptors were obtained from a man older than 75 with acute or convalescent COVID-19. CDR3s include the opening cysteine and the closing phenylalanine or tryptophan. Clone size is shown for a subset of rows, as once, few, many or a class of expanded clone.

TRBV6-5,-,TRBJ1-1,CASWRGTRTEAFF
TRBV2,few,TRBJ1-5,CASTEGGAGNQPQHF
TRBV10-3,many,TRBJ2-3,CASIRGTGGNTDTQYF
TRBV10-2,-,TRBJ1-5,CASRLDNNSNQPQHF
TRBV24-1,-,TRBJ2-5,CATSKVGRGPETQYF
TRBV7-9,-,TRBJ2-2,CASSLSVTTGTGELFF
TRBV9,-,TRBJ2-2,CASSVSGAGELFF
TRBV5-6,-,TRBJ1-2,CASSFSDRGVMGYTF
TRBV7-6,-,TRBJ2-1,CASSTLLRGGEQFF
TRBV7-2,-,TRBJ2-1,CASSLLGAYNEQFF
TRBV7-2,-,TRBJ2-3,CASSATGTRTDTQYF
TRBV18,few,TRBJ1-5,CASSPEGDRAQPQHF
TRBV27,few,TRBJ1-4,CASSRDSLNEKLFF
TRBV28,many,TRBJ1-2,CASSFLGGGYGYTF
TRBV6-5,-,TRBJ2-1,CASSRQGYNEQFF
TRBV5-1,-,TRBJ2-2,CASSVLGLDTGELFF
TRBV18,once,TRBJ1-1,CASSPVKGLDTEAFF